This TCR beta chain was observed in a study of early T cells in non-severe SARS-CoV-2 infection. The wider study: It was bulk RNA from unsorted whole blood that was sequenced, and the chains were unpaired. Study-wide results and limits: Database matching using VDJdb favored anti-spike CD8 responses, with private and CD4 specificities left missing.

Attachment of unique molecular identifiers was made to individual cDNA molecules. TCRdb analysed the 5' RACE reads with MiXCR anew, one entry per CDR3 protein. The data show almost 30,000 distinct CDR3 sequences, less than 6.5% seen once. V was pared by 5 bases and J by 9 bases, with 7 bases of the junction left unmatched. CDR1 and CDR2 (germline): SGHVS, FNYEAQ. The CDR3 runs to 14 residues. This clonotype was picked up many times. Antigen specificity is unknown. The V and J genes are TRBV7-6 and TRBJ2-1; 10 bases match TRBD1. Source material: whole blood. This sequence originates from an adult who was a healthcare worker with PCR-confirmed SARS-CoV-2 infection or an uninfected control (not recorded which). In nucleotides, the CDR3 is TGTGCCAGCAGCCTGACAGGGGGCCGTGGTGAGCAGTTCTTC. Its protein product is CASSLTGGRGEQFF.